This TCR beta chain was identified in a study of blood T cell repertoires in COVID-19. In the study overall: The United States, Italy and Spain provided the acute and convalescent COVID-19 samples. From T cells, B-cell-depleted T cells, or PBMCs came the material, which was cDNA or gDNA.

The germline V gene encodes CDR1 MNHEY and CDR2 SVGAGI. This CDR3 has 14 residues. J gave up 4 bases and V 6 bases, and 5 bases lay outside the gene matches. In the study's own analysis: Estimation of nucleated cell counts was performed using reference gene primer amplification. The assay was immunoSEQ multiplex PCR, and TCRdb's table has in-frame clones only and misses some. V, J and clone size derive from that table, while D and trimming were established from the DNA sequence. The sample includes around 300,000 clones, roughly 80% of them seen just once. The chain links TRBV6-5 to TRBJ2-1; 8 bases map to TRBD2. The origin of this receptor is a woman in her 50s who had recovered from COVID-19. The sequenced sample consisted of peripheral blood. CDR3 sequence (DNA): TGTGCCAGCAGGATTAGCGGGACGTACAATGAGCAGTTCTTC. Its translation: CASRISGTYNEQFF.